The 3 T cell receptor beta chains below come from one sample, sequenced in a study of blood T cell repertoires in COVID-19. Method: immunoSEQ multiplex PCR; TCRdb's copy keeps in-frame clones and lacks some. The sample shows about 90,000 clones, around 85% of them seen only once. Input material: peripheral blood. These receptors came from a woman between 65 and 79 years old with active or convalescent COVID-19.

Here the CDR3 DNA reads TGTGCCAGCAGCTTGGGGGCAGGGCCCAATGGCTACACCTTC. Protein: CASSLGAGPNGYTF. This chain links TRBV5-4 with TRBJ1-2, with a tentative D call TRBD1 (5 bases). Per the germline V gene, CDR1 is SGHNT and CDR2 is YYREEE (reference sequence). This CDR3 spans 14 amino acids. The V and J ends lost 0 bases and 6 bases respectively, with 12 bases between them. Using reference TRBV5-4 and TRBJ1-2 for the parts outside the CDR3, the full variable domain is ETGVTQSPTHLIKTRGQQVTLRCSSQSGHNTVSWYQQALGQGPQFIFQYYREEENGRGNFPPRFSGLQFPNYSSELNVNALELDDSALYLCASSLGAGPNGYTFGSGTRLTVV.

The gene calls are TRBV19 and TRBJ1-1, with 12 nucleotides matching TRBD1. The V segment lost 9 bases and the J segment 7 bases; nucleotides outside the gene matches: 9. Germline V gives CDR1 LNHDA, CDR2 SQIVND (reference sequence). CDR3 size: 14 residues. The CDR3: CASSRDRGQGEAFF. The CDR3 DNA follows: TGTGCCAGCAGTCGGGACAGGGGGCAGGGTGAAGCTTTCTTT.

This chain uses TRBV3-1 (or the pseudogene TRBV3-2) with TRBJ1-3, with 7 bases aligning to TRBD1. This CDR3 is 14 amino acids long. The V and J ends lost 1 base and 5 bases, in that order; junction bases with no gene match: 2. The germline CDR1 and CDR2 sequences are LGHDT and YNNKEL (reference sequence). DNA of the CDR3: TGTGCCAGCAGCCAAGGGGGACAGCGAAACACCATATATTTT. Translating gives CASSQGGQRNTIYF.